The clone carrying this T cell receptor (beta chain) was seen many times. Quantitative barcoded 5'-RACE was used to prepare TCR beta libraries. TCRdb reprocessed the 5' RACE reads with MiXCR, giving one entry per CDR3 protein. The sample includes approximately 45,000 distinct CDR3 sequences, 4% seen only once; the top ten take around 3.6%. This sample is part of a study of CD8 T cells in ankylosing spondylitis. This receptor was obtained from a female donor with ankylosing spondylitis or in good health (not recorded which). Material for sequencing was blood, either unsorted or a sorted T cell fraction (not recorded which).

CDR3 residues: CASSVGTSKQTGELFF. The DNA of the CDR3 is TGTGCCAGCAGCGTAGGGACTAGCAAACAAACCGGGGAGCTGTTTTTT. V and J are TRBV9 and TRBJ2-2, with 8 positions matching TRBD2. The ends lost 0 bases at V and 5 bases at J; junction bases unmatched: 6. This CDR3 is 16 amino acids long. The germline V gene encodes CDR1 SGDLS and CDR2 YYNGEE.